This is a list of T cell receptor beta chains from one sample in a study of OX40 agonist ivuxolimab in advanced cancers. The protocol was immunoSEQ multiplex PCR, while the TCRdb copy is restricted to in-frame clones and leaves out a portion. The table has approximately 70,000 clones, 88% seen once; the top ten hold 0.27%. This sample comprised CD4+ or CD8+ T cells sorted from blood, obtained in a trial of the OX40 agonist ivuxolimab. The receptors originated from an adult with an advanced solid tumor such as melanoma, head and neck, liver or kidney cancer. Each CDR3 is given with its conserved first and last residue. A D gene is named only where the DNA matches it firmly. Only some rows state a clone size, as once, few, many or a class for expanded clones.

j_call v_call clone_size d_call cdr3_nt cdr3_aa
TRBJ2-2 TRBV6-1 - - TGTGCCAGCAGTGAAGGACTAGTGCGCGGGGAGCTGTTTTTT CASSEGLVRGELFF
TRBJ2-2 TRBV9 - - TGTGCCAGCAGCGTACAGTCAGGGGTGAACGGGGAGCTGTTTTTT CASSVQSGVNGELFF
TRBJ1-1 TRBV23-1 - - TGCGCCAGCATCAAAGACGTTCTGAACACTGAAGCTTTCTTT CASIKDVLNTEAFF
TRBJ2-1 TRBV29-1 - - TGCAGCGTCGTACCTGGACAGTGGGCGGGAATAAGCTCCTACAATGAGCAGTTCTTC CSVVPGQWAGISSYNEQFF
TRBJ2-7 TRBV28 few TRBD2 TGTGCCAGCAGTACCGTACTAGCGGGACTGCTGCAGTACTTC CASSTVLAGLLQYF
TRBJ2-1 TRBV14 - TRBD1 TGTGCCAGCAGCGTTGCCGGGACAGGCTCCTACAATGAGCAGTTCTTC CASSVAGTGSYNEQFF
TRBJ2-1 TRBV21-1 once - TGTGCCAGCAGCAACGAGACTCGGGGCAATGAGCAGTTCTTC CASSNETRGNEQFF
TRBJ2-3 TRBV7-9 - - TGTGCCAGCAGCGGTACTAGGGATACGCAGTATTTT CASSGTRDTQYF
TRBJ2-3 TRBV11-2 - TRBD2 TGTGCCAGCAGCTTTGGCGGGGGGCAAGGTACGCAGTATTTT CASSFGGGQGTQYF
TRBJ2-2 TRBV4-1 - - TGCGCCAGCAGCCAAAGGACGCTGGGGCAGCTTCACACCGGGGAGCTGTTTTTT CASSQRTLGQLHTGELFF
TRBJ1-1 TRBV19 once - TGTGCCAGTAGTGGGGGATGGCTGGGGAACACTGAAGCTTTCTTT CASSGGWLGNTEAFF
TRBJ2-7 TRBV27 - TRBD2 TGTGCCAGCAGTTTAGGACTAGCGGGAGTCCCACGGCAGTACTTC CASSLGLAGVPRQYF
TRBJ1-4 TRBV5-6 - - TGTGCCAGCAGCGTCCGGTTTAGCGAGGGTGAAAAACTGTTTTTT CASSVRFSEGEKLFF
TRBJ2-3 TRBV18 once - TGTGCCAGCTCACCACCAGTAGGGTCCGGCACAGATACGCAGTATTTT CASSPPVGSGTDTQYF